The 10 T cell receptor beta chains listed next were all sequenced from one sample in a study of blood T cell repertoires in COVID-19. This table comes from immunoSEQ multiplex PCR, and its TCRdb copy is limited to in-frame clones, with some not included. Of around 390,000 clones listed, 80% to 90% are singletons. Sequencing was performed on PBMCs or T cells enriched from blood (not recorded which). The receptors stem from a woman in her fifties or sixties who had recovered from COVID-19.

This clone came up once. The chain recombines TRBV5-1 with TRBJ2-7; D is unclear. The V and J ends lost 0 bases and 3 bases respectively, with 13 bases between them. The CDR3 spans 15 residues. Germline V gives CDR1 SGHRS, CDR2 YFSETQ. The CDR3 region has the DNA TGCGCCAGCAGCTTGGATCGCGACTTAGGCTACGAGCAGTACTTC. This encodes CASSLDRDLGYEQYF.

CDR3: CASSPSGGPYNEQFF. In DNA, the CDR3 is TGTGCCAGCAGCCCTAGCGGGGGGCCTTACAATGAGCAGTTCTTC. V is TRBV3-1 (or the pseudogene TRBV3-2) and J is TRBJ2-1, with TRBD2 matching 11 bases. Germline V gives CDR1 LGHDT, CDR2 YNNKEL (reference sequence). This CDR3 has 15 amino acids. Trimming removed 4 bases from V and 4 bases from J; junction bases left unmatched: 3.

The chain joins TRBV6-5 to TRBJ1-2; TRBD1 matches 7 bases. The length of the CDR3 is 13 residues. CDR1 and CDR2 from the germline V gene are MNHEY and SVGAGI. After removal of 6 bases from V and 8 bases from J, the junction contained 9 bases not matched to a gene. The CDR3 reads CASRRQGLGGYTF. The CDR3 region has the DNA TGTGCCAGCAGAAGACAGGGTTTGGGCGGCTACACCTTC.

The chain has TRBV5-1 and TRBJ1-5, with TRBD1 matching 10 bases. The V segment lost 3 bases and the J segment 5 bases; nucleotides outside the gene matches: 5. The CDR3 contains 15 residues. Germline assignment: CDR1 SGHRS and CDR2 YFSETQ. The CDR3 nucleotides read TGCGCCAGCAGCTATCTCGGGACAGGGGATCAGCCCCAGCATTTT. It is translated as CASSYLGTGDQPQHF.

A note on this clone: This sample also contains other DNA sequences that code for the same CDR3. The chain joins TRBV5-1 to TRBJ2-7; 8 positions agree with TRBD1. Per the germline V gene, CDR1 is SGHRS and CDR2 is YFSETQ. This CDR3 is built from 14 residues. Losses at the gene ends were 4 bases for V and 0 bases for J; bases not matched to a gene: 3. In DNA, the CDR3 is TGCGCCAGCAGCCCAGGGGGCAGCTCCTACGAGCAGTACTTC. Translated, it gives CASSPGGSSYEQYF.

This chain connects TRBV7-2 to TRBJ2-1, with a weak D call TRBD1 (6 bases). The V end was cut by 4 bases, the J end by 1 base, with 23 bases between. The CDR3 consists of 19 residues. Per the germline V gene, CDR1 is SGHTA and CDR2 is FQGNSA. CDR3 DNA sequence: TGTGCCAGCAGCTCCCAAAATTTCCCTAGGGGGTATTCCTACAATGAGCAGTTCTTC. It specifies CASSSQNFPRGYSYNEQFF.

The chain joins TRBV10-1 to TRBJ2-5; D ambiguous. Germline loops: CDR1 WNHNN, CDR2 SYGVQD (reference sequence). This CDR3 region has 12 residues. Trimming stripped 6 bases from V and 1 base from J, with 6 bases between. The CDR3 protein is CASRRLQETQYF. Here the CDR3 DNA reads TGCGCCAGCAGGAGACTCCAAGAGACCCAGTACTTC.

V is TRBV15 and J is TRBJ2-7; TRBD1 agrees at 7 bases. Germline loops: CDR1 LNHNV, CDR2 YYDKDF (reference sequence). Trimming removed 0 bases from V and 0 bases from J; junction bases left unmatched: 5. CDR3 size: 16 residues. For the CDR3, the DNA is TGTGCCACCAGCAGAGATTTTGGGACAGTCTCCTACGAGCAGTACTTC. Translation gives CATSRDFGTVSYEQYF.

V and J are TRBV7-6 and TRBJ1-2, with D perhaps matching TRBD1 (5 bases). The CDR3 covers 17 residues. Trimming left V 0 bases short and J 1 base short, with 15 bases between. Germline CDR1 is SGHVS and CDR2 is FNYEAQ. In DNA form, the CDR3 reads TGTGCCAGCAGCTTAGCTGTCGGTTGGCAGGGTAACTATGGCTACACCTTC. This translates into CASSLAVGWQGNYGYTF.

This clone was detected once. The chain uses TRBV2 and TRBJ1-5; D is perhaps TRBD1 (5 bases). From germline, CDR1 is SNHLY and CDR2 FYNNEI. The CDR3 is 17 amino acids. The V and J ends lost 3 bases and 1 base respectively, with 16 bases between them. The CDR3 spells CASSDPGQGVSNQPQHF. DNA for the CDR3: TGTGCCAGCAGTGACCCCGGCCAAGGGGTAAGCAATCAGCCCCAGCATTTT.